This paragraph covers one T cell receptor beta chain sequence. From germline, CDR1 is SGHRS and CDR2 YFSETQ. There are 14 residues in the CDR3. The junction had 7 bases not matched to a gene; V was cut back by 4 bases and J by 8 bases. These data are taken from a study of PD-L1 blockade in urothelial cancer. At the level of the study: The study started patients on atezolizumab at some point between 2014 and 2016, giving 1,200 mg intravenously every 3 weeks. Patients had undergone 0 to 3 prior chemotherapy regimens. Median T cell yield from blood was around 140,000.

Produced via immunoSEQ multiplex PCR; TCRdb's table is partial and in-frame only. The data hold about 24,000 clones, with roughly 80% observed a single time. The starting material was PBMCs, obtained around atezolizumab (anti-PD-L1) treatment. The sequence came from a man between 65 and 79 years old with urothelial cancer. The chain links TRBV5-1 to TRBJ1-4; 8 nucleotides line up with TRBD1. The CDR3 DNA follows: TGCGCCAGCAGCCCGACAGGGGTCTCCGAAAAACTGTTTTTT. Translation: CASSPTGVSEKLFF.